This T cell receptor beta chain was captured by sequencing in a study of cytomegalovirus exposure and HLA in healthy donors. About this clone itself: No antigen is known for it.

After removal of 5 bases from V and 11 bases from J, the junction contained 9 bases not matched to a gene. The CDR3 loop spans 13 amino acids. Germline CDR1 reads SEHNR; CDR2 reads FQNEAQ (reference sequence). Primers included in the PCR were 60 Vbeta and 13 Jbeta primers. The table came from immunoSEQ multiplex PCR; TCRdb's copy has only in-frame clones and leaves some out. The data show 150,000 to 200,000 clones, around 83% seen once. General study findings and limits: Later analysis identified a missense DCLRE1C variant that was linked to TCR beta V- and J-gene trimming.

This sequence was found in a woman aged 18-30 years in good health and CMV-seronegative. The chain couples TRBV7-9 to TRBJ1-1; 9 nucleotides agree with TRBD1. Sequenced: PBMCs. The CDR3 DNA follows: TGTGCCAGCAGCCAGACAGGGGGTGGTGATGCTTTCTTT. Residues: CASSQTGGGDAFF. The full variable domain, with the rest looked up from reference TRBV7-9 and TRBJ1-1, is DTGVSQNPRHKITKRGQNVTFRCDPISEHNRLYWYRQTLGQGPEFLTYFQNEAQLEKSRLLSDRFSAERPKGSFSTLEIQRTEQGDSAMYLCASSQTGGGDAFFGQGTRLTVV.